Listed below are T cell receptor beta chains from one sample, sequenced in a study of blood T cells in healthy people across ages. TCRdb called the 5' RACE reads again in MiXCR, with one record for every CDR3 protein. The table lists approximately 1.5 million distinct CDR3 sequences, roughly two fifths of them singletons. The sample comprised blood. The receptors shown here come from a woman aged 18-29 years in good health. Each CDR3 is given without its conserved first and last residue.

j_call	v_call	cdr3_aa
TRBJ2-7	TRBV6-5	ASSSLFEGGTYEQY
TRBJ2-1	TRBV15	ATSMPDRAYNEQF
TRBJ1-6	TRBV12-3/TRBV12-4	ASSLLDIAYNSPLH
TRBJ1-1	TRBV29-1	SVEQGWDTEAF
TRBJ1-5	TRBV20-1	SARGFPNQPQH
TRBJ1-2	TRBV9	ASSTTVRRGYGYT
TRBJ1-2	TRBV6-2/TRBV6-3	ASSYAWARSNGYT
TRBJ2-2	TRBV7-2	ASSSLTPGTSLGELF
TRBJ2-7	TRBV6-2/TRBV6-3	ASSDFWGTEQY
TRBJ1-5	TRBV12-3/TRBV12-4	ASSLRTNSNQPQH
TRBJ2-7	TRBV9	ASSVGLRGTYEQY
TRBJ2-5	TRBV20-1	SAQTDQETQY
TRBJ2-7	TRBV15	ATSRVPGVYEQY
TRBJ2-1	TRBV11-2	ASSLGYGTDGKF
TRBJ2-3	TRBV5-1	ASSLEQGPTSTDTQY
TRBJ2-7	TRBV2	PSSPILPYEQY
TRBJ2-7	TRBV13	ASSSSGRLTYEQY
TRBJ2-5	TRBV3-1	ASSPGLAISVNNEQY
TRBJ2-3	TRBV6-2/TRBV6-3	ASSEQGLADTQY
TRBJ2-1	TRBV24-1	ATSDPLAGEDNEQF
TRBJ2-3	TRBV20-1	SATSRADTQY
TRBJ2-6	TRBV29-1	SVVGGLGANVLT
TRBJ1-6	TRBV25-1	ASTGTGAGNSPLH
TRBJ2-5	TRBV27	ASRDRSGQGIRETQY
TRBJ1-2	TRBV12-3/TRBV12-4	ASSYYEEGYT
TRBJ2-7	TRBV11-3	ASSLGGLRDHEQY
TRBJ1-2	TRBV7-2	ASSLSGTPSNYGYT
TRBJ2-3	TRBV7-6	ASSLAGTSQDTQY
TRBJ2-5	TRBV12-3/TRBV12-4	ASSPSFSGRARGRNEQY
TRBJ1-2	TRBV27	ASSVHRSNYGYT
TRBJ2-3	TRBV7-3	ASSLRGGPMSNDADTQY
TRBJ2-1	TRBV12-3/TRBV12-4	ASSLMLAGESEQF
TRBJ2-3	TRBV13	ASSSKALAVDTQY
TRBJ2-6	TRBV29-1	SGKDSGANVLT
TRBJ2-4	TRBV30	AWSRGGFGKNIQY
TRBJ1-1	TRBV12-5	ASGLDIQKVTEAF
TRBJ1-3	TRBV20-1	SARDRDRGAAIY
TRBJ1-5	TRBV7-6	ASSYGQETGPYSNQPQH
TRBJ2-1	TRBV5-1	ASTEQVGGNGGF
TRBJ2-1	TRBV20-1	SAGVAVAIMYNEQF
TRBJ2-1	TRBV12-3/TRBV12-4	ASSLLGGGYYNEQF
TRBJ2-7	TRBV14	ASSLTGPQRNEQY
TRBJ2-5	TRBV15	ATSRRDGMMEQY
TRBJ2-1	TRBV6-2/TRBV6-3	ASSIREAHNEQF
TRBJ2-5	TRBV4-1	ASSQYMTGKETQY
TRBJ2-7	TRBV27	ASLGQPNYEQY
TRBJ1-2	TRBV29-1	SVAGTLAGYT
TRBJ1-6	TRBV7-2	ASSDRVPRSPLH